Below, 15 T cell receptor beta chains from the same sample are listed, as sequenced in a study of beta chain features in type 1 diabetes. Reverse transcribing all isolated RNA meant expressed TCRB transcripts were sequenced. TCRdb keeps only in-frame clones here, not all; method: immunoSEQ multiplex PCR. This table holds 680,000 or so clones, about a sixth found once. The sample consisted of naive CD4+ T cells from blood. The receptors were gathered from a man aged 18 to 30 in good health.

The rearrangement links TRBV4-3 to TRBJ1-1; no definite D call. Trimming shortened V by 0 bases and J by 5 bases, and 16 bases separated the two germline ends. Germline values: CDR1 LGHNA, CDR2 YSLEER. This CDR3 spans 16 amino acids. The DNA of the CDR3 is TGCGCCAGCAGCCAAGATCGCCCGGGCAGACGGACTGAAGCTTTCTTT. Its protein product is CASSQDRPGRRTEAFF.

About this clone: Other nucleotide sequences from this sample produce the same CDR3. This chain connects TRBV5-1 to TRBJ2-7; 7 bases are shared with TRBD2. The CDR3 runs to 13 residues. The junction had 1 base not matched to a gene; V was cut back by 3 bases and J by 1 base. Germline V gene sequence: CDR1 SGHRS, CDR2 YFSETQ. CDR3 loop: CASSWEGSYEQYF. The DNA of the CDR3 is TGCGCCAGCAGCTGGGAGGGGTCCTACGAGCAGTACTTC.

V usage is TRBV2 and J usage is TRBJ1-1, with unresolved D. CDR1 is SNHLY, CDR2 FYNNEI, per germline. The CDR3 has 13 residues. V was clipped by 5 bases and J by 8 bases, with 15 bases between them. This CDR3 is CASSWTTLTEAFF. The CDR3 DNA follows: TGTGCCAGCAGTTGGACCACGCTAACGGAAGCTTTCTTT.

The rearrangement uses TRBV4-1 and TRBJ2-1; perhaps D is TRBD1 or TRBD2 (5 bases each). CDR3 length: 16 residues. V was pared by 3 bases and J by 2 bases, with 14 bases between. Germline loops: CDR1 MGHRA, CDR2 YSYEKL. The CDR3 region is CASSHPRGDPYNEQFF. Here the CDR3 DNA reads TGCGCCAGCAGCCATCCCCGGGGCGACCCCTACAATGAGCAGTTCTTC.

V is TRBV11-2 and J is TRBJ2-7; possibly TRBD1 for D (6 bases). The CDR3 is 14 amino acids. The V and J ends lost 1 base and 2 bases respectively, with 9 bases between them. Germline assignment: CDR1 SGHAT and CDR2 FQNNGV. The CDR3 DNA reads TGTGCCAGCAGCTTAGTCAGGGGACCCTACGAGCAGTACTTC. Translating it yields CASSLVRGPYEQYF.

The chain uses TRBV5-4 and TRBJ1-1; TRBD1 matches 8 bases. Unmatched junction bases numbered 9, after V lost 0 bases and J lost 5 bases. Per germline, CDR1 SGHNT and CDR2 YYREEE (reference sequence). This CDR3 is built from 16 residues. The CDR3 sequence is CASSLGYRDRKTEAFF. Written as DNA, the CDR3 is TGTGCCAGCAGCTTGGGGTACCGGGACAGGAAAACTGAAGCTTTCTTT.

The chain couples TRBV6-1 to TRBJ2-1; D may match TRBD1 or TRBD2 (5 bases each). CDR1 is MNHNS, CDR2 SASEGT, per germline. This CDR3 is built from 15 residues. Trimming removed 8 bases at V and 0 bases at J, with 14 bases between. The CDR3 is CASPRRGRSYNEQFF. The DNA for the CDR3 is TGTGCCAGCCCTCGCCGGGGACGCTCCTACAATGAGCAGTTCTTC.

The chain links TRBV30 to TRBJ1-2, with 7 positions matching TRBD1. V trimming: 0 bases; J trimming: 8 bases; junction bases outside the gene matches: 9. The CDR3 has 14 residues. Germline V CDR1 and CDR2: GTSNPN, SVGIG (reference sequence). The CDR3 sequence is CAWSVVRGFTGYTF. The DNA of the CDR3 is TGTGCCTGGAGTGTAGTCAGGGGGTTCACGGGCTACACCTTC. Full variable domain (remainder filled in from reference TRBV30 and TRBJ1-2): SQTIHQWPATLVQPVGSPLSLECTVEGTSNPNLYWYRQAAGRGLQLLFYSVGIGQISSEVPQNLSASRPQDRQFILSSKKLLLSDSGFYLCAWSVVRGFTGYTFGSGTRLTVV.

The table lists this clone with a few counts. CDR3 loop: CASSLDGTGASPYEQYF. The CDR3 nucleotides are TGTGCCAGCAGCTTAGATGGGACAGGGGCCTCCCCCTACGAGCAGTACTTC. This sequence joins TRBV7-2 and TRBJ2-7, with TRBD1 identical over 10 bases. CDR3 length: 17 residues. V shed 1 base and J 2 bases; nucleotides not matched to a gene: 8. Germline V gene sequence: CDR1 SGHTA, CDR2 FQGNSA.

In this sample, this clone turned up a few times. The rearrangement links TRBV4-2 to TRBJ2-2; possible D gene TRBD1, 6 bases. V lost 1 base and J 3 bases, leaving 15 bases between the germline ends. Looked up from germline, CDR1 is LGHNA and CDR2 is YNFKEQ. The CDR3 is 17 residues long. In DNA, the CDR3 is TGTGCCAGCAGCCAAGTCGACCTGGACAGATACACCGGGGAGCTGTTTTTT. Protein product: CASSQVDLDRYTGELFF.

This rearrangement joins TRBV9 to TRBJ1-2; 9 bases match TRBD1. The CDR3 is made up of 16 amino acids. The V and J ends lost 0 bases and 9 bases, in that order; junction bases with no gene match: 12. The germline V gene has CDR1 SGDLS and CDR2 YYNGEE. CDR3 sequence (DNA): TGTGCCAGCAGCGTAGACAGGGGGCGGGAAGACTTAAGCTACACCTTC. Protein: CASSVDRGREDLSYTF.

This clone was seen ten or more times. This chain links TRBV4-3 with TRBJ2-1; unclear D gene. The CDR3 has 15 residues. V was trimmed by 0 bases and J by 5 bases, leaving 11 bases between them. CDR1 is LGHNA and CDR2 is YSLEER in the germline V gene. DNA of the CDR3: TGCGCCAGCAGCCAAGATCTGTTGGGCCACAATGAGCAGTTCTTC. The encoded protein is CASSQDLLGHNEQFF.

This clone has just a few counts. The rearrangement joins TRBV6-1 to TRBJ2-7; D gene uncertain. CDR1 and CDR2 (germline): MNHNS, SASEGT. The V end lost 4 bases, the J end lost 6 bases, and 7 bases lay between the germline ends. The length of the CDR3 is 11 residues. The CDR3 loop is CASSGSSEQYF. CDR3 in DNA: TGTGCCAGCAGTGGGTCCAGCGAGCAGTACTTC.

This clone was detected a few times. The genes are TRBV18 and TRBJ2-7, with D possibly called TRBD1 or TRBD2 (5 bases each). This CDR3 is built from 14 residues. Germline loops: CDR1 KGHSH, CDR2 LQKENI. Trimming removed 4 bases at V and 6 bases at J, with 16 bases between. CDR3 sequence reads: CASSLRVGDSEQYF. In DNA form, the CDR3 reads TGTGCCAGCTCACTTCGAGTGGGGGATAGCGAGCAGTACTTC.

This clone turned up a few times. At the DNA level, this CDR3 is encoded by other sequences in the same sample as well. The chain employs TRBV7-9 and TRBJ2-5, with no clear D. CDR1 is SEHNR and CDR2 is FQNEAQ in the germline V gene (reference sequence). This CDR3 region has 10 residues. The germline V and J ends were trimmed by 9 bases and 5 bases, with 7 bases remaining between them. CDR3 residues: CASSVETQYF. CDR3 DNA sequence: TGTGCCAGTTCCGTGGAGACCCAGTACTTC.